Each of the 23 T cell receptor beta chains below was sequenced from the same sample in a study of blood T cell repertoires in COVID-19 (dated by TCRdb to between 2020 and 2021). The library was built by means of the immunoSEQ multiplex PCR assay. TCRdb holds this immuneACCESS table with in-frame rearrangements only. Some clones are missing; in checked studies, unresolved V genes explain under half, and the rest has no known cause. In this sample the table shows around 300,000 clones, roughly 85% of which occur a single time. The leading ten clones occupy about 7% of the sample. Source material: peripheral blood. The receptors originated from a human donor in a cohort sampled during active COVID-19.

J is TRBJ2-5 and V is TRBV5-4; D may be TRBD2 (6 bases). Germline CDR1 SGHNT, CDR2 YYREEE (reference sequence). This CDR3 is built from 16 residues. Trimming pared 2 bases from V and 5 bases from J, leaving 19 bases between. CDR3 in amino acids: CASSFVSSRAGETQYF. Written as DNA, the CDR3 is TGTGCCAGCAGCTTCGTCTCCTCCAGGGCGGGGGAGACCCAGTACTTC.

This chain connects TRBV20-1 to TRBJ1-6, with 8 bases fitting TRBD1. Looked up from germline, CDR1 is DFQATT and CDR2 is SNEGSKA (reference sequence). The CDR3 runs to 15 residues. With 3 bases clipped from V and 4 bases from J, the junction kept 5 bases outside the gene matches. The CDR3 bases are TGCAGTGCTAGTCTCCGGGACAGGTATAATTCACCCCTCCACTTT. Translation: CSASLRDRYNSPLHF.

This chain joins TRBV2 and TRBJ1-3, with a weak D call TRBD1 (6 bases). V was shortened by 5 bases and J by 0 bases, with 11 bases between the two germline ends. CDR1 and CDR2 (germline): SNHLY, FYNNEI. The CDR3 runs 15 residues. CDR3 loop: CASSRTVGSGNTIYF. The CDR3 DNA reads as TGTGCCAGCAGTAGGACAGTGGGCTCTGGAAACACCATATATTTT.

V and J are TRBV10-2 and TRBJ1-2, with TRBD1 as a possible D gene (5 bases). The CDR3 is 12 residues long. The V and J ends lost 6 bases and 3 bases respectively, with 8 bases between them. Germline CDR1 and CDR2: WSHSY and SAAADI. The CDR3 sequence is CASRGGDYGYTF. The CDR3 DNA reads as TGCGCCAGCAGGGGAGGGGACTATGGCTACACCTTC.

V is TRBV6-6 and J is TRBJ1-1; maybe TRBD1 (6 bases). Trimming pared 6 bases from V and 4 bases from J, leaving 12 bases between. The CDR3 loop spans 13 amino acids. The germline CDR1 and CDR2 sequences are MNHNY and SVGAGI (reference sequence). CDR3 in DNA: TGTGCCAGCAGCTTCGGGGGGCTCACTGAAGCTTTCTTT. Residues: CASSFGGLTEAFF.

This clone was recorded once. This chain uses TRBV6-5 with TRBJ1-6; 7 nucleotides match TRBD1. The CDR3 is 16 amino acids. Germline trimming cut 0 bases from V and 10 bases from J; bases unmatched to any gene: 9. CDR1 is MNHEY, CDR2 SVGAGI, per germline. The CDR3 loop is CASSYSGGALKSPLHF. For the CDR3, the DNA is TGTGCCAGCAGTTACTCAGGGGGCGCCCTGAAATCACCCCTCCACTTT.

This CDR3 reads CASSPVRQGYNEQFF. Written as DNA, the CDR3 is TGTGCCAGCAGCCCGGTCCGACAGGGCTACAATGAGCAGTTCTTC. V is TRBV3-1 (or the pseudogene TRBV3-2) and J is TRBJ2-1; 7 nucleotides match TRBD1. Germline trimming cut 4 bases from V and 3 bases from J; bases unmatched to any gene: 6. Per the germline V gene, CDR1 is LGHDT and CDR2 is YNNKEL (reference sequence). CDR3 size: 15 residues.

The V and J genes are TRBV3-1 (or the pseudogene TRBV3-2) and TRBJ2-7; TRBD2 agrees at 12 bases. In germline, CDR1 is LGHDT, CDR2 YNNKEL (reference sequence). The CDR3 sequence is 15 residues long. V dropped 1 base and J dropped 4; count of bases not matched to a gene: 2. This chain's CDR3 is CASSQATSGGYEQYF. CDR3 DNA sequence: TGTGCCAGCAGCCAAGCGACTAGCGGGGGTTACGAGCAGTACTTC.

The chain carries TRBV11-1 and TRBJ1-1, with a weak D call TRBD1 (6 bases). V lost 3 bases and J 8 bases, leaving 19 bases between the germline ends. This CDR3 is 15 amino acids long. CDR1 is SGHAT and CDR2 is FQDESV in the germline V gene (reference sequence). Here the CDR3 DNA reads TGTGCCAGCAGCTTGCAGGGGACGGCCGGAATAGAAGCTTTCTTT. Residues: CASSLQGTAGIEAFF.

This chain links TRBV5-6 with TRBJ1-5, with D maybe TRBD1 (6 bases). Trimming cost V 6 bases and J 0 bases, with 13 bases left between them. This CDR3 region has 15 residues. CDR1 and CDR2 (germline): SGHDT, YYEEEE. CDR3: CASTRGMYSNQPQHF. For the CDR3, the DNA is TGTGCCAGCACCAGGGGAATGTATAGCAATCAGCCCCAGCATTTT.

The V and J genes are TRBV27 and TRBJ2-7, with D tentatively TRBD1 (5 bases). Germline V gene lookup returns CDR1 MNHEY and CDR2 SMNVEV (reference sequence). This CDR3 contains 14 residues. V shed 7 bases and J shed 8 bases, with 21 bases lying between them. The CDR3 DNA is TGTGCCAGCACGACTGGGCCAGGGCCTCGAAAGCAGTACTTC. This gives the protein CASTTGPGPRKQYF.

The chain carries TRBV4-2 and TRBJ2-4; 9 bases are a match to TRBD1. V gave up 1 base and J gave up 5 bases; unmatched junction bases: 9. The CDR3 spans 17 residues. Germline V gene sequence: CDR1 LGHNA, CDR2 YNFKEQ. For the CDR3, the DNA is TGTGCCAGCAGCCAAGGAGGGACAGGGATTAGCCAAAACATTCAGTACTTC. Translating it yields CASSQGGTGISQNIQYF.

The V and J genes are TRBV30 and TRBJ2-7; 8 bases are shared with TRBD2. This CDR3 region has 15 residues. Germline lookup yields CDR1 GTSNPN and CDR2 SVGIG (reference sequence). V was pared by 1 base and J by 4 bases, with 9 bases of the junction left unmatched. CDR3 DNA: TGTGCCTGGAGTGCTCTCGGGGGGGCGCGATACGAGCAGTACTTC. Protein: CAWSALGGARYEQYF.

The chain joins TRBV5-5 to TRBJ1-1; D perhaps matches TRBD1 (6 bases). There are 14 residues in the CDR3. The ends were cut back, 0 bases at V and 4 bases at J, with 10 bases in the middle. CDR1 is SGHKS and CDR2 is YYEKEE in the germline V gene (reference sequence). The CDR3 DNA is TGTGCCAGCAGCTTGGCCGGGGGGCGCACTGAAGCTTTCTTT. This encodes CASSLAGGRTEAFF.

This clone was picked up one time. V gene TRBV20-1 combines with J gene TRBJ2-7; 8 bases match TRBD1. The CDR3 has 15 residues. The germline CDR1 and CDR2 sequences are DFQATT and SNEGSKA (reference sequence). V dropped 3 bases and J dropped 3; count of bases not matched to a gene: 10. Here the CDR3 DNA reads TGCAGTGCTAGTGCCCTTGTGGGACAGGTCTACGAGCAGTACTTC. Translation gives CSASALVGQVYEQYF.

This clone was recorded a few times. Other nucleotide sequences in the sample specify the same CDR3. The chain joins TRBV5-1 to TRBJ1-2, with D perhaps matching TRBD1 (6 bases). Trimming pared 0 bases from V and 2 bases from J, leaving 8 bases between. In germline, CDR1 is SGHRS, CDR2 YFSETQ. The CDR3 totals 14 residues. CDR3 loop: CASSLGRGNYGYTF. In DNA, the CDR3 is TGCGCCAGCAGCTTGGGTAGGGGGAACTATGGCTACACCTTC. Looking up the rest from reference TRBV5-1 and TRBJ1-2 gives the full variable domain: KAGVTQTPRYLIKTRGQQVTLSCSPISGHRSVSWYQQTPGQGLQFLFEYFSETQRNKGNFPGRFSGRQFSNSRSEMNVSTLELGDSALYLCASSLGRGNYGYTFGSGTRLTVV.

This chain links TRBV30 with TRBJ2-1; TRBD2 aligns across 10 bases. This CDR3 spans 18 amino acids. Trimming removed 8 bases from V and 7 bases from J; junction bases left unmatched: 23. Germline loops: CDR1 GTSNPN, CDR2 SVGIG (reference sequence). The CDR3 DNA sequence: TGTGCCCACGAACGGGGGAGTGCCCAGCGGGGGGGCTTTAATGAGCAGTTCTTC. It encodes CAHERGSAQRGGFNEQFF.

This clone was seen a handful of times. V and J are TRBV7-9 and TRBJ2-7, with 10 bases matching TRBD1. The germline V gene encodes CDR1 SEHNR and CDR2 FQNEAQ (reference sequence). The V segment lost 5 bases and the J segment 3 bases; nucleotides outside the gene matches: 10. There are 16 residues in the CDR3. This chain's CDR3 is CASSPNVWTGGYEQYF. CDR3 nucleotides: TGTGCCAGCAGCCCCAACGTCTGGACAGGGGGCTACGAGCAGTACTTC.

The CDR3 reads CASSGRSSYNSPLHF. CDR3 nucleotide sequence: TGTGCCAGCAGCGGCCGAAGCTCCTATAATTCACCCCTCCACTTT. The chain links TRBV11-2 to TRBJ1-6; D gene ambiguous. The CDR3 length is 15 residues. V gave up 5 bases and J gave up 0 bases, with 8 bases separating them. The germline gives CDR1 SGHAT, CDR2 FQNNGV.

The rearrangement links TRBV19 to TRBJ1-1; TRBD1 matches at 10 bases. The length of the CDR3 is 16 residues. Germline CDR1 LNHDA, CDR2 SQIVND (reference sequence). V gave up 3 bases and J gave up 1 base; unmatched junction bases: 5. The CDR3 nucleotides are TGTGCCAGTAGTATGTGGACAGGGGGTTGGAACACTGAAGCTTTCTTT. Amino acids: CASSMWTGGWNTEAFF.

CDR3: CASSVAQGPYEQYF. DNA for the CDR3: TGTGCCAGCAGCGTAGCCCAGGGCCCCTACGAGCAGTACTTC. This rearrangement joins TRBV9 to TRBJ2-7; possibly TRBD1 for D (5 bases). CDR3 length: 14 amino acids. Trimming removed 0 bases from V and 2 bases from J, with 9 bases in between. Germline CDR1 and CDR2: SGDLS and YYNGEE.

The chain uses TRBV2 and TRBJ2-3; 7 bases map to TRBD2. Germline-derived CDR1 and CDR2 are SNHLY and FYNNEI. V was pared by 3 bases and J by 1 base, with 1 base of the junction left unmatched. The CDR3 is 14 amino acids. CDR3 DNA sequence: TGTGCCAGCAGTGATGGGGGGGGCACAGATACGCAGTATTTT. This codes for CASSDGGGTDTQYF.

The chain uses TRBV30 and TRBJ1-5; D possibly corresponds to TRBD1 (6 bases). V lost 0 bases and J 7 bases, leaving 10 bases between the germline ends. CDR1 and CDR2 from the germline V gene are GTSNPN and SVGIG (reference sequence). The CDR3 runs to 13 residues. This CDR3 is CAWSVQGGQPQHF. The CDR3, as DNA: TGTGCCTGGAGTGTACAGGGCGGACAGCCCCAGCATTTT.